One sample yielded the 26 T cell receptor beta chains listed below, sequenced in a study of T cell clonotyping in hematopoietic cell transplantation. Libraries were prepared by immunoSEQ multiplex PCR; TCRdb keeps only in-frame clonotypes and omits some of them. Altogether 45,000 to 60,000 clones are present, around 84% being singletons, with the ten largest covering about 5.6%. Time point specified: recipient sample about 28 days before transplant, after cytoreduction. The starting material was peripheral blood mononuclear cells, obtained before stem cell transplant. Source of these receptors: a man in his fifties or sixties with biphenotypic leukemia. Some clones in this sample may be carry-over from other donors' samples.

This chain connects TRBV2 to TRBJ1-2, with 7 bases identical to TRBD1. With V trimmed by 3 bases and J by 3 bases, 7 bases remained unmatched. The germline gives CDR1 SNHLY, CDR2 FYNNEI. There are 15 residues in the CDR3. As DNA, the CDR3 is TGTGCCAGCAGTGAGCCCAGGGGGGGGTACTATGGCTACACCTTC. Encoded protein: CASSEPRGGYYGYTF.

This sequence joins TRBV25-1 and TRBJ2-7, with D perhaps matching TRBD2 (6 bases). V was pared by 4 bases and J by 3 bases, with 16 bases between. Germline V gives CDR1 MGHDK, CDR2 SYGVNS. The length of the CDR3 is 15 residues. The CDR3 loop reads CASSGAGLVLYEQYF. The CDR3 bases are TGTGCCAGCAGTGGTGCGGGACTGGTCCTCTACGAGCAGTACTTC.

The chain carries TRBV28 and TRBJ1-3; D is unclear. The CDR3 extends over 15 amino acids. Germline CDR1 and CDR2: MDHEN and SYDVKM. Trimming removed 4 bases at V and 0 bases at J, with 10 bases between. The CDR3 sequence is CASSSPTFSGNTIYF. The CDR3 nucleotides read TGTGCCAGCAGTTCCCCTACCTTCTCTGGAAACACCATATATTTT.

The chain links TRBV9 to TRBJ1-1, with D perhaps matching TRBD1 (5 bases). CDR3 size: 16 residues. With 4 bases removed from V and 2 bases from J, the gap between germline ends came to 18 bases. Germline lookup yields CDR1 SGDLS and CDR2 YYNGEE. CDR3 in amino acids: CASSSKEGAGNTEAFF. The CDR3 DNA reads TGTGCCAGCAGCTCCAAAGAAGGGGCGGGAAACACTGAAGCTTTCTTT.

The chain's CDR3 is CASSLVSGTGELFF. The CDR3 nucleotides read TGTGCCAGCAGCTTAGTCTCTGGGACCGGGGAGCTGTTTTTT. This sequence joins TRBV11-3 and TRBJ2-2; D not resolved. Trimming took 1 base from V and 5 from J, leaving 8 bases between them. The germline V gene has CDR1 SGHNT and CDR2 YENEEA. The CDR3 is 14 residues long. Using reference TRBV11-3 and TRBJ2-2 for the parts outside the CDR3, the full variable domain is EAGVVQSPRYKIIEKKQPVAFWCNPISGHNTLYWYLQNLGQGPELLIRYENEEAVDDSQLPKDRFSAERLKGVDSTLKIQPAELGDSAVYLCASSLVSGTGELFFGEGSRLTVL.

This clone showed up just once. The chain couples TRBV10-3 to TRBJ2-7; 10 bases are a match to TRBD2. After removal of 0 bases from V and 7 bases from J, the junction contained 12 bases not matched to a gene. Per the germline V gene, CDR1 is ENHRY and CDR2 is SYGVKD. CDR3 length equals 17 residues. Here the CDR3 DNA reads TGTGCCATCAGTGAGTCGGAATATTCCAGCGGGAGGGCAGAGCAGTACTTC. This sequence encodes CAISESEYSSGRAEQYF.

The chain joins TRBV27 to TRBJ1-5; the match to TRBD1 covers 11 bases. V trimming: 4 bases; J trimming: 7 bases; junction bases outside the gene matches: 6. CDR1 is MNHEY, CDR2 SMNVEV, per germline (reference sequence). The CDR3 is made up of 15 amino acids. The CDR3 region has the DNA TGTGCCAGCAGTTCCGGGACAGGGGGAGACCAGCCCCAGCATTTT. This translates into CASSSGTGGDQPQHF.

The V call is TRBV9, the J call TRBJ2-3; tentatively, D is TRBD2 (5 bases). Between the trimmed V and J ends, which lost 4 bases and 6 bases, there was a span of 15 bases. The CDR3 extends over 14 amino acids. The germline CDR1 and CDR2 sequences are SGDLS and YYNGEE. The CDR3 nucleotides are TGTGCCAGCAGCAAAAGGACTTCCCCCGATACGCAGTATTTT. Its protein product is CASSKRTSPDTQYF.

This clone was picked up a small number of times. The chain carries TRBV2 and TRBJ2-7, with 9 bases matching TRBD2. CDR1 SNHLY and CDR2 FYNNEI come from the germline V gene. The CDR3 totals 13 residues. V lost 4 bases to trimming and J lost 7 bases; unmatched junction nucleotides: 5. CDR3 sequence reads: CASSVVAGGEQYF. In DNA form, the CDR3 reads TGTGCCAGCAGTGTGGTGGCGGGAGGGGAGCAGTACTTC.

This clone is a singleton in its sample. The rearrangement joins TRBV2 to TRBJ1-1; D not certain. The germline gives CDR1 SNHLY, CDR2 FYNNEI. Deletions cut 4 bases from V and 2 bases from J, with 8 bases between. CDR3 size: 13 residues. The CDR3 DNA sequence: TGTGCCAGCAGTGTTGGGCCCAACACTGAAGCTTTCTTT. Translation gives CASSVGPNTEAFF.

This chain connects TRBV5-1 to TRBJ2-3; 9 bases are a match to TRBD2. This CDR3 is built from 16 residues. Germline CDR1 and CDR2: SGHRS and YFSETQ. The trim removed 0 bases at V and 0 bases at J, leaving 2 bases unmatched. CDR3 sequence: CASSLASGASTDTQYF. CDR3 coding DNA: TGCGCCAGCAGCTTGGCTAGCGGGGCCAGCACAGATACGCAGTATTTT.

V usage is TRBV6-5 and J usage is TRBJ1-1; TRBD1 might be the D (6 bases). Germline CDR1 MNHEY, CDR2 SVGAGI. Trimming took off 7 bases at V and 0 bases at J, with 9 bases between the two ends. CDR3 length equals 13 residues. The CDR3: CASKQGMNTEAFF. In DNA form, the CDR3 reads TGTGCCAGCAAGCAGGGGATGAACACTGAAGCTTTCTTT.

V and J are TRBV9 and TRBJ2-1; unclear D gene. Germline V gives CDR1 SGDLS, CDR2 YYNGEE. This CDR3 has 18 amino acids. V dropped 0 bases and J dropped 8 bases, with 24 bases sitting between them. CDR3 nucleotides: TGTGCCAGCAGCGTAGCTTTAATCAAGGTAGGGTTGTCGGATGAGCAGTTCTTC. Amino acids: CASSVALIKVGLSDEQFF.

The chain joins TRBV29-1 to TRBJ1-4; 8 bases match TRBD1. This CDR3 spans 13 amino acids. Per germline, CDR1 SQVTM and CDR2 ANQGSEA. V trimming: 6 bases; J trimming: 7 bases; junction bases outside the gene matches: 7. The CDR3 loop reads CSVSQGALEKLFF. The CDR3 DNA reads as TGCAGCGTGTCGCAGGGGGCCCTTGAAAAACTGTTTTTT.

The J gene is TRBJ1-5, the V gene TRBV19; a possible D gene is TRBD1 (6 bases). There are 16 residues in the CDR3. Trimming pared 1 base from V and 7 bases from J, leaving 17 bases between. Germline V gene sequence: CDR1 LNHDA, CDR2 SQIVND (reference sequence). The CDR3, as DNA: TGTGCCAGTAGTATAGGAGGAGGGGGGGTGAGGCAGCCCCAGCATTTT. Amino acids: CASSIGGGGVRQPQHF.

The J gene is TRBJ1-4, the V gene TRBV2; no definite D call. The V gene's germline CDR1 is SNHLY and CDR2 FYNNEI. The CDR3 has 14 amino acids. Trimming removed 1 base from V and 5 bases from J, with 8 bases in between. The CDR3 DNA reads TGTGCCAGCAGTGAAGAGAGGTTCAATGAAAAACTGTTTTTT. Its protein product is CASSEERFNEKLFF.

V usage is TRBV7-2 and J usage is TRBJ2-1, with 8 bases aligning to TRBD2. Germline CDR1 SGHTA, CDR2 FQGNSA. The CDR3 has 16 residues. V was pared by 5 bases and J by 6 bases, with 12 bases of the junction left unmatched. This CDR3 reads CASSPSGTRSFNEQFF. CDR3 nucleotide sequence: TGTGCCAGCAGCCCATCCGGGACTAGAAGTTTCAATGAGCAGTTCTTC.

The V gene is TRBV9, the J gene TRBJ1-1; no reliable D call. The germline gives CDR1 SGDLS, CDR2 YYNGEE. The CDR3 extends over 14 amino acids. Trimming stripped 0 bases from V and 4 bases from J, with 10 bases between. The CDR3 nucleotides are TGTGCCAGCAGCGTAGAAGGTTTCGGCACTGAAGCTTTCTTT. This translates into CASSVEGFGTEAFF.

V usage is TRBV5-1 and J usage is TRBJ2-1; possibly TRBD2 for D (5 bases). The V end was cut by 4 bases, the J end by 4 bases, with 18 bases between. CDR1 is SGHRS, CDR2 YFSETQ, per germline. The CDR3 contains 16 residues. CDR3 sequence reads: CASSPQPDFIYNEQFF. CDR3 in DNA: TGCGCCAGCAGCCCCCAACCGGACTTCATATACAATGAGCAGTTCTTC.

The chain carries TRBV30 and TRBJ1-1; TRBD1 aligns across 8 bases. Germline CDR1 GTSNPN, CDR2 SVGIG (reference sequence). The CDR3 covers 18 residues. V was clipped by 2 bases and J by 5 bases; unmatched bases: 19. CDR3 protein: CAWSKSTGGGVELTEAFF. Here the CDR3 DNA reads TGTGCCTGGAGTAAGAGCACAGGGGGGGGTGTTGAATTGACTGAAGCTTTCTTT.

V usage is TRBV7-2 and J usage is TRBJ1-1; unclear D gene. The CDR3 consists of 12 residues. From germline, CDR1 is SGHTA and CDR2 FQGNSA. Trimming removed 9 bases at V and 1 base at J, with 9 bases between. DNA for the CDR3: TGTGCCAGTACCCCGCCGAACACTGAAGCTTTCTTT. It encodes CASTPPNTEAFF.

This chain connects TRBV2 to TRBJ2-3, with TRBD2 matching over 8 bases. Germline V CDR1 and CDR2: SNHLY, FYNNEI. The CDR3 is 14 amino acids. The ends lost 7 bases at V and 4 bases at J; junction bases unmatched: 7. The CDR3 loop reads CASNIGREADTQYF. DNA for the CDR3: TGTGCCAGCAACATAGGGCGGGAGGCAGATACGCAGTATTTT.

On this clone itself: Other DNA variants within this sample encode the same CDR3. The chain joins TRBV11-2 to TRBJ2-7; D not certain. Trimming left V 2 bases short and J 1 base short, with 3 bases between. The CDR3 length is 12 residues. Germline lookup yields CDR1 SGHAT and CDR2 FQNNGV. CDR3 sequence reads: CASSLPSYEQYF. CDR3 nucleotides: TGTGCCAGCAGCTTACCGTCCTACGAGCAGTACTTC.

The rearrangement links TRBV29-1 to TRBJ2-7; 7 bases align to TRBD1. Unmatched junction bases numbered 8, after V lost 6 bases and J lost 0 bases. Germline CDR1 SQVTM, CDR2 ANQGSEA. This CDR3 is built from 14 residues. CDR3 sequence: CSVKRQGISYEQYF. As DNA, the CDR3 is TGCAGCGTGAAAAGACAGGGTATCTCCTACGAGCAGTACTTC.

This chain connects TRBV7-9 to TRBJ2-7; TRBD2 matches 9 bases. The CDR3 sequence is 14 residues long. Germline V gene sequence: CDR1 SEHNR, CDR2 FQNEAQ (reference sequence). V shed 3 bases and J 5 bases; nucleotides not matched to a gene: 5. The CDR3 bases are TGTGCCAGCAGCTTCGGACTAGCGAAAGACGAGCAGTACTTC. This translates into CASSFGLAKDEQYF.

The V call is TRBV10-3, the J call TRBJ2-7; D unclear. Germline V gives CDR1 ENHRY, CDR2 SYGVKD. This CDR3 is built from 12 residues. Trimming took 3 bases from V and 4 from J, leaving 7 bases between them. In DNA, the CDR3 is TGTGCCATCAGTGATGAAGATTACGAGCAGTACTTC. Its protein is CAISDEDYEQYF.